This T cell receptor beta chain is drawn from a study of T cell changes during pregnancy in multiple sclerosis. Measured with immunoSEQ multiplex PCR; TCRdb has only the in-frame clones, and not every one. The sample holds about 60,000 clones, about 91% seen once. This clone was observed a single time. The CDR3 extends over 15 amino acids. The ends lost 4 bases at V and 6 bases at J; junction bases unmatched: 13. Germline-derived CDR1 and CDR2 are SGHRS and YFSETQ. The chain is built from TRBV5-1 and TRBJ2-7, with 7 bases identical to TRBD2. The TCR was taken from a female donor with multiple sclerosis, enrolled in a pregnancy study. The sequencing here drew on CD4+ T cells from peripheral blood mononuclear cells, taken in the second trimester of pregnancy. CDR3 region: CASSPTFSRESEQYF. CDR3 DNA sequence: TGCGCCAGCAGCCCGACCTTCTCGCGGGAGAGCGAGCAGTACTTC.